This T cell receptor beta chain comes out of a study of blood T cell repertoires in COVID-19. Study-wide background: From the United States, Italy and Spain came samples of acute and convalescent COVID-19. Sources were T cells, B-cell-depleted T cells, or PBMCs; the material itself was cDNA or gDNA.

This clone has a handful of counts. Original handling: Estimated nucleated cell counts came from reference gene primer amplification. Clones were read by immunoSEQ multiplex PCR, and TCRdb kept only the in-frame ones, dropping some. The V and J calls and the clone size are those of that table, but D and trimming were determined from the DNA. This table holds 100,000 to 150,000 clones, around four fifths found once. CDR1 and CDR2 (germline): MGHRA, YSYEKL. The CDR3 runs 14 residues. V lost 0 bases to trimming and J lost 4 bases, with 9 bases between them. The sequence was obtained from a man aged 60-69 years with acute or convalescent COVID-19. The sample was peripheral blood. The chain combines TRBV4-1 with TRBJ1-2, with D possibly being TRBD1 (5 bases). CDR3 loop: CASSQERRVYGYTF. The CDR3 nucleotides are TGCGCCAGCAGCCAAGAGCGCAGGGTCTATGGCTACACCTTC.